The TCR beta chain under discussion was sequenced for a study of blood T cell repertoires in COVID-19. Study in general: Sites in the United States, Italy and Spain provided acute and convalescent COVID-19 samples. Sources were T cells, B-cell-depleted T cells, or PBMCs; the material itself was cDNA or gDNA.

The V gene's germline CDR1 is SQVTM and CDR2 ANQGSEA. After removal of 3 bases from V and 7 bases from J, the junction contained 15 bases not matched to a gene. The CDR3 is 15 amino acids. As processed by the authors: Amplified reference gene primers provided the basis for estimating nucleated cell counts. Generated by immunoSEQ multiplex PCR, the TCRdb table keeps only in-frame clones and is missing some. Clone size and the V and J calls come from that table; the DNA yielded D and trimming. The sample has a few hundred thousand clones, roughly 86% seen once. Sequenced: peripheral blood. This receptor was identified in a man of 80 years or more with acute or convalescent COVID-19. The chain links TRBV29-1 to TRBJ2-7; 7 bases are shared with TRBD1. CDR3 nucleotide sequence: TGCAGCGTTGACCCCGGAGGACAGGCCGTTCGGGAGCAGTACTTC. Protein: CSVDPGGQAVREQYF.